This TCR beta chain was sequenced in a study of a mutant IDH1 vaccine in newly diagnosed glioma. Study in general: The therapy given earlier, which was standard therapy, consisted of radiotherapy, temozolomide, or both, and most of the patients received both. General study points: Among all patients, vaccine-induced immune responses occurred in about 93%. Pseudoprogression seemed unrelated to changes in top peripheral T cell clonotypes.

The time point here: baseline, week 1 (first vaccination visit). Noted treatment: pre-vaccination baseline after standard-of-care therapy. Each astrocytoma in the donors was new, WHO grade 3 or 4, IDH1-mutant and ATRX-lost. This clone was counted between two and nine times. What it binds is unknown. CDR3 length equals 13 residues. Looked up from germline, CDR1 is MNHEY and CDR2 is SVGAGI. The trim removed 4 bases at V and 2 bases at J, leaving 0 bases unmatched. The table came from immunoSEQ multiplex PCR; TCRdb's copy has only in-frame clones and leaves some out. The sample lists 45,000 to 65,000 clones; approximately 80% were seen once.

Sequencing was performed on PBMCs, taken from a glioma patient treated with radiotherapy, temozolomide or both. V and J are TRBV6-5 and TRBJ2-7, with 9 bases identical to TRBD2. The clonotype originates from a man younger than 30 with glioma. CDR3 bases: TGTGCCAGCAGTTTAGCGGGAGCCTACGAGCAGTACTTC. Its translation: CASSLAGAYEQYF.